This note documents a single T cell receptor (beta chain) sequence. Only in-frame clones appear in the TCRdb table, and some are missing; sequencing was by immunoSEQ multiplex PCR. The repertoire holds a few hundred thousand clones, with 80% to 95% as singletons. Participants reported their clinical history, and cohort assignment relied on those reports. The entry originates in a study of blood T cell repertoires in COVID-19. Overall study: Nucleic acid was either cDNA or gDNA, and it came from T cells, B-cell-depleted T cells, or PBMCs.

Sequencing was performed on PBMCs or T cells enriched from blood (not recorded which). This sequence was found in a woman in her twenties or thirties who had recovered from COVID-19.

The DNA of the CDR3 is TGCGCCAGCAGCTTGGCCTCGGATCAGCCCCAGCATTTT. This translates into CASSLASDQPQHF. V is TRBV5-1 and J is TRBJ1-5; D not certain. CDR3 size: 13 residues. Germline CDR1 and CDR2: SGHRS and YFSETQ. The V end was cut by 0 bases, the J end by 5 bases, with 6 bases between.